The next 30 T cell receptor beta chains were all read from a single sample in a study of blood T cell repertoires in COVID-19. Method: immunoSEQ multiplex PCR; TCRdb's copy keeps in-frame clones and lacks some. Here the sample spans 250,000 to 300,000 clones, over 75% being singletons. Sample: peripheral blood. These TCRs come from a man between 45 and 60 years old with active or convalescent COVID-19.

This clone appeared once. This rearrangement joins TRBV14 to TRBJ2-1, with a tentative D call TRBD2 (5 bases). CDR3 length: 14 amino acids. Germline assignment: CDR1 SGHDN and CDR2 FVKESK. V gave up 4 bases and J gave up 2 bases, with 9 bases separating them. The CDR3 DNA is TGTGCCAGCAGCCGAACCGGGGCCTACAATGAGCAGTTCTTC. It codes for CASSRTGAYNEQFF.

The chain is built from TRBV15 and TRBJ2-1; D perhaps matches TRBD2 (6 bases). The germline gives CDR1 LNHNV, CDR2 YYDKDF (reference sequence). The CDR3 totals 14 residues. V gave up 4 bases and J gave up 6 bases, with 13 bases separating them. CDR3 in DNA: TGTGCCACCAGCATTGGACTAATTGGCAATGAGCAGTTCTTC. Translating it yields CATSIGLIGNEQFF.

V gene TRBV9 combines with J gene TRBJ2-1, with D possibly matching TRBD1 (6 bases). The germline V gene has CDR1 SGDLS and CDR2 YYNGEE. CDR3 length: 15 amino acids. Trimming stripped 4 bases from V and 4 bases from J, with 15 bases between. The CDR3 coding sequence is TGTGCCAGCAGCTCCCTAGGGGGAAGTTACAATGAGCAGTTCTTC. Translated: CASSSLGGSYNEQFF.

The rearrangement links TRBV12-3 or TRBV12-4 to TRBJ2-7; D perhaps matches TRBD2 (6 bases). Trimming took off 6 bases at V and 5 bases at J, with 11 bases between the two ends. The CDR3 runs to 12 residues. The CDR3 region has the DNA TGTGCCAGCAGCCCGACTAGAGACGAGCAGTACTTC. Translating it yields CASSPTRDEQYF.

This chain joins TRBV20-1 and TRBJ1-2, with D maybe TRBD1 (5 bases). The V end was cut by 6 bases, the J end by 7 bases, with 9 bases between. The CDR3 runs 10 residues. Germline V gene data show CDR1 as DFQATT and CDR2 as SNEGSKA (reference sequence). DNA for the CDR3: TGCAGTGCCCAGGGTTCTGGCTACACCTTC. Translating it yields CSAQGSGYTF.

CDR3 residues: CASKFTWAGGTNTGELFF. CDR3 DNA sequence: TGTGCCAGCAAGTTTACGTGGGCGGGAGGCACGAACACCGGGGAGCTGTTTTTT. The V gene is TRBV28, the J gene TRBJ2-2; 8 bases map to TRBD2. The CDR3 is 18 residues long. V lost 7 bases and J lost 0; bases outside the gene matches: 13. Looked up from germline, CDR1 is MDHEN and CDR2 is SYDVKM.

This chain uses TRBV19 with TRBJ1-2; D gene unclear. The germline gives CDR1 LNHDA, CDR2 SQIVND (reference sequence). The CDR3 sequence is 14 residues long. Trimming removed 4 bases from V and 2 bases from J, with 11 bases in between. CDR3 nucleotide sequence: TGTGCCAGTAGTACCTTCCAGTCGAACTATGGCTACACCTTC. As protein: CASSTFQSNYGYTF.

The chain links TRBV18 to TRBJ2-5; D is perhaps TRBD1 (6 bases). V shed 2 bases and J shed 1 base, with 14 bases lying between them. This CDR3 comprises 16 residues. Germline assignment: CDR1 KGHSH and CDR2 LQKENI. DNA of the CDR3: TGTGCCAGCTCACCAAGAAACGGCAGGGGCCAAGAGACCCAGTACTTC. Amino acids: CASSPRNGRGQETQYF.

The chain is built from TRBV7-2 and TRBJ2-3; D uncertain. The V and J ends lost 5 bases and 0 bases respectively, with 12 bases between them. Germline CDR1 is SGHTA and CDR2 is FQGNSA. The length of the CDR3 is 15 residues. The CDR3 sequence: CASSPLPRSTDTQYF. CDR3 bases: TGTGCCAGCAGCCCCCTCCCCCGTAGCACAGATACGCAGTATTTT.

The J gene is TRBJ2-3, the V gene TRBV24-1, with D possibly being TRBD2 (6 bases). The CDR3 runs to 14 residues. Germline V gene lookup returns CDR1 KGHDR and CDR2 SFDVKD. The germline V and J ends were trimmed by 4 bases and 4 bases, with 11 bases remaining between them. The CDR3 loop reads CATSDPGSSDTQYF. DNA for the CDR3: TGTGCCACCAGTGACCCCGGGAGTTCAGATACGCAGTATTTT.

The V and J genes are TRBV29-1 and TRBJ2-1; TRBD2 matches at 11 bases. The CDR3 spans 14 residues. CDR1 is SQVTM, CDR2 ANQGSEA, per germline. V trimming: 7 bases; J trimming: 4 bases; junction bases outside the gene matches: 6. In DNA, the CDR3 is TGCAGCGGGTTACTAGCGGGAGCTTACAATGAGCAGTTCTTC. Residues: CSGLLAGAYNEQFF.

The CDR3: CASSLDRQGGARELFF. The DNA for the CDR3 is TGTGCCAGCAGCTTAGATCGGCAGGGTGGAGCAAGGGAGCTGTTTTTT. The rearrangement uses TRBV11-2 and TRBJ2-2, with TRBD1 as a possible D gene (5 bases). V lost 0 bases to trimming and J lost 9 bases, with 17 bases between them. The CDR3 is made up of 16 amino acids. From germline, CDR1 is SGHAT and CDR2 FQNNGV.

The chain links TRBV30 to TRBJ2-1, with TRBD1 as a possible D gene (5 bases). CDR3 size: 14 residues. The ends were cut back, 4 bases at V and 6 bases at J, with 16 bases in the middle. Germline values: CDR1 GTSNPN, CDR2 SVGIG (reference sequence). The CDR3 nucleotides read TGTGCCTGGATTTCACCAGGGATACTCAATGAGCAGTTCTTC. As protein: CAWISPGILNEQFF.

V is TRBV6-5 and J is TRBJ1-1; no clear D gene. V was clipped by 5 bases and J by 7 bases, with 8 bases between them. The germline V gene encodes CDR1 MNHEY and CDR2 SVGAGI. The CDR3 totals 11 residues. The CDR3 sequence is CASSHGSEAFF. The DNA for the CDR3 is TGTGCCAGCAGTCACGGGAGTGAAGCTTTCTTT.

This chain links TRBV2 with TRBJ2-7; 8 nucleotides agree with TRBD2. CDR1 is SNHLY and CDR2 is FYNNEI in the germline V gene. The V gene end was trimmed by 9 bases and the J gene end by 0 bases; junction bases not matched to a gene: 7. The CDR3 consists of 14 residues. The CDR3 region is CARGLESSSYEQYF. DNA of the CDR3: TGTGCCAGGGGACTAGAATCGAGCTCCTACGAGCAGTACTTC. The whole variable domain, remainder taken from reference TRBV2 and TRBJ2-7, is EPEVTQTPSHQVTQMGQEVILRCVPISNHLYFYWYRQILGQKVEFLVSFYNNEISEKSEIFDDQFSVERPDGSNFTLKIRSTKLEDSAMYFCARGLESSSYEQYFGPGTRLTVT.

Only a few counts were recorded for this clone. The chain has TRBV7-9 and TRBJ2-7; a weak D match, TRBD1 (6 bases). This CDR3 spans 14 amino acids. V was cut by 5 bases and J by 2 bases, with 13 bases left in between. Germline CDR1 and CDR2: SEHNR and FQNEAQ (reference sequence). This CDR3 is CASSIGQPPYEQYF. The CDR3 DNA follows: TGTGCCAGCAGCATAGGACAGCCGCCCTACGAGCAGTACTTC.

The chain links TRBV5-1 to TRBJ1-2; the D is unclear. V was clipped by 1 base and J by 4 bases, with 11 bases between them. The V gene's germline CDR1 is SGHRS and CDR2 YFSETQ. The CDR3 loop spans 14 amino acids. Written as DNA, the CDR3 is TGCGCCAGCAGCTTGACCGTCTCTAGCTATGGCTACACCTTC. Protein sequence: CASSLTVSSYGYTF.

CDR3 loop: CASSLISWGRANYEQYF. The CDR3 DNA sequence: TGTGCCAGCAGCTTAATTTCTTGGGGGCGGGCGAACTACGAGCAGTACTTC. The V and J genes are TRBV7-2 and TRBJ2-7; D might be TRBD1 (6 bases). Germline-derived CDR1 and CDR2 are SGHTA and FQGNSA. V was shortened by 2 bases and J by 3 bases, with 20 bases between the two germline ends. CDR3 length equals 17 residues.

The gene calls are TRBV19 and TRBJ2-1, with TRBD2 as a possible D gene (6 bases). Germline V gene lookup returns CDR1 LNHDA and CDR2 SQIVND (reference sequence). The CDR3 length is 15 residues. The V end was cut by 5 bases, the J end by 0 bases, with 11 bases between. The CDR3 nucleotides are TGTGCCAGTAGTTTTAGCGGAAGCTCCTACAATGAGCAGTTCTTC. Translated, it gives CASSFSGSSYNEQFF.

This clone has just one count. The chain uses TRBV11-3 and TRBJ2-3, with 14 bases lining up with TRBD2. This CDR3 has 20 amino acids. After removal of 0 bases from V and 4 bases from J, the junction contained 12 bases not matched to a gene. Germline loops: CDR1 SGHNT, CDR2 YENEEA. CDR3 DNA: TGTGCCAGCAGCTTAGAGGGGACTAGCGGGAGAGATGTTCGGCCAGATACGCAGTATTTT. Its protein is CASSLEGTSGRDVRPDTQYF.

The chain recombines TRBV5-5 with TRBJ2-1; D perhaps matches TRBD2 (7 bases). V was clipped by 4 bases and J by 7 bases, with 21 bases between them. There are 16 residues in the CDR3. The V gene's germline CDR1 is SGHKS and CDR2 YYEKEE (reference sequence). CDR3 loop: CASSPRGVAGWNEQFF. The DNA for the CDR3 is TGTGCCAGCAGCCCAAGGGGGGTAGCGGGTTGGAATGAGCAGTTCTTC.

The chain links TRBV11-2 to TRBJ1-6, with D unclear. Trimming removed 5 bases at V and 0 bases at J, with 11 bases between. The CDR3 is 16 amino acids. CDR1 and CDR2 from the germline V gene are SGHAT and FQNNGV. In DNA form, the CDR3 reads TGTGCCAGCAGCCTCCTTATGAGCTCCTATAATTCACCCCTCCACTTT. It yields the protein CASSLLMSSYNSPLHF. The entire variable domain, with the rest obtained from reference TRBV11-2 and TRBJ1-6, is as follows: EAGVAQSPRYKIIEKRQSVAFWCNPISGHATLYWYQQILGQGPKLLIQFQNNGVVDDSQLPKDRFSAERLKGVDSTLKIQPAKLEDSAVYLCASSLLMSSYNSPLHFGNGTRLTVT.

This chain joins TRBV23-1 and TRBJ2-1; perhaps TRBD2 as D (6 bases). TRBV23-1 is recorded as an ORF, its role being uncertain. The CDR3 consists of 16 residues. Trimming left V 4 bases short and J 5 bases short, with 18 bases between. The DNA for the CDR3 is TGCGCCAGCAGTCCCCTGAGCCGGGGGAATGACAATGAGCAGTTCTTC. Translation gives CASSPLSRGNDNEQFF.

The chain carries TRBV29-1 and TRBJ1-2; 7 positions agree with TRBD1. This CDR3 is 14 amino acids long. The V gene end was trimmed by 2 bases and the J gene end by 1 base; junction bases not matched to a gene: 4. Per germline, CDR1 SQVTM and CDR2 ANQGSEA. The CDR3 DNA reads TGCAGCGTTGAAAAGGGGGCAGTTAACTATGGCTACACCTTC. Translated: CSVEKGAVNYGYTF.

The chain has TRBV7-2 and TRBJ2-3, with 8 nucleotides matching TRBD2. The CDR3 is 15 amino acids. Germline V gives CDR1 SGHTA, CDR2 FQGNSA. The V segment lost 8 bases and the J segment 8 bases; nucleotides outside the gene matches: 15. CDR3 DNA: TGTGCCAGCCGAACCGAGCCATCGCTAGCGGGTACGCAGTATTTT. Encoded protein: CASRTEPSLAGTQYF.

This chain uses TRBV19 with TRBJ2-1; no reliable D call. This CDR3 contains 11 residues. The germline V and J ends were trimmed by 3 bases and 6 bases, with 3 bases remaining between them. Germline assignment: CDR1 LNHDA and CDR2 SQIVND (reference sequence). CDR3 amino acids: CASSIGNEQFF. CDR3 coding DNA: TGTGCCAGTAGTATCGGCAATGAGCAGTTCTTC.

The V gene is TRBV9, the J gene TRBJ1-3, with a tentative D call TRBD1 (6 bases). CDR3 size: 15 residues. CDR1 and CDR2 (germline): SGDLS, YYNGEE. The V and J ends lost 4 bases and 2 bases respectively, with 13 bases between them. The CDR3 DNA is TGTGCCAGCAGCTTTACAGGGAATCCTGGAAACACCATATATTTT. Protein sequence: CASSFTGNPGNTIYF. Full variable domain (rest looked up from reference TRBV9 and TRBJ1-3): DSGVTQTPKHLITATGQRVTLRCSPRSGDLSVYWYQQSLDQGLQFLIQYYNGEERAKGNILERFSAQQFPDLHSELNLSSLELGDSALYFCASSFTGNPGNTIYFGEGSWLTVV.

The CDR3 nucleotides are TGTGCCAGCAGCGTAGTGGGACTAGCGGGAGACGAGCAGTACTTC. Amino acid sequence: CASSVVGLAGDEQYF. V and J are TRBV9 and TRBJ2-7; 14 bases align to TRBD2. The J segment lost 5 bases and the V segment lost 0 bases, leaving 1 base of the junction unmatched. The CDR3 extends over 15 amino acids. CDR1 is SGDLS, CDR2 YYNGEE, per germline.

The chain combines TRBV6-5 with TRBJ2-1, with 9 positions matching TRBD1. CDR1 and CDR2 from the germline V gene are MNHEY and SVGAGI. CDR3 size: 15 residues. Trimming at V came to 6 bases and at J to 4 bases, leaving 7 bases not matched to a gene. The CDR3 region has the DNA TGTGCCAGCAGGCGTACAGGGGGCGCATACAATGAGCAGTTCTTC. Residues: CASRRTGGAYNEQFF.

The chain has TRBV7-9 and TRBJ2-1; D is uncertain. CDR1 and CDR2 (germline): SEHNR, FQNEAQ (reference sequence). CDR3 length equals 14 residues. V lost 4 bases and J 2 bases, leaving 9 bases between the germline ends. The CDR3 here is CASSSSATYNEQFF. The CDR3, as DNA: TGTGCCAGCAGCTCCAGCGCCACCTACAATGAGCAGTTCTTC.